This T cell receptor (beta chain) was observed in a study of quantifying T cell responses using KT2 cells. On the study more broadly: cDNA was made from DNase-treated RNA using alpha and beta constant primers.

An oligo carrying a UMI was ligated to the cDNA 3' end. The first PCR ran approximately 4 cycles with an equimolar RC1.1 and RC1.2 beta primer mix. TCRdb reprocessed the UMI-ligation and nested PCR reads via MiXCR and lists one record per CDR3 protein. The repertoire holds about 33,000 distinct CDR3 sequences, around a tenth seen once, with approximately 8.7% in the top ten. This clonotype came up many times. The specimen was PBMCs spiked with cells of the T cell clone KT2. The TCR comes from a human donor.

The CDR3 DNA is TGCAGTGCTAGGTTCTCTAGCGGGACCTACGAGCAGTACTTC. It yields the protein CSARFSSGTYEQYF. This chain joins TRBV20-1 and TRBJ2-7; TRBD2 matches at 9 bases. J was trimmed by 2 bases and V by 3 bases; bases with no gene match: 5. The CDR3 loop spans 14 amino acids. Per germline, CDR1 DFQATT and CDR2 SNEGSKA (reference sequence).